This paragraph reports one T cell receptor beta chain. This clone was seen a handful of times. Its antigen is not yet known. Per-base qualities were not stored, and no clone one base away is much larger. This specimen belongs to a study of cytomegalovirus exposure and HLA in healthy donors (dated by TCRdb to 2017 to 2019). Regarding the research as a whole: In an earlier analysis of 550 to 750 of the donors, about 270 Gb of sequence data and 100 million or so unique TCR beta sequences from 150 million to 200 million T cells were reported. An early release covering roughly 640 HLA-typed donors comprised approximately 300 gigabases of sequencing data and around 86 million unique TCR sequences. Of the roughly 400 genotyped donors, 75% to 85% were placed in the genetic ancestry cluster associated with self-reported Caucasian donors. The study aimed to test whether signatures of past pathogen exposure could be identified by cataloging public T cell receptors. Using immunosequencing, the study profiled T cell repertoires from 550 to 750 subjects and related those repertoires to cytomegalovirus serostatus. Besides the first cohort of roughly 640 subjects, a separate validation cohort made up of roughly 120 different subjects was used. To predict cytomegalovirus infection status, the study combined high-throughput TCR immunosequencing, statistical association of individual TCRs with disease status, and machine learning. In a later analysis, previously published TCR beta repertoires from roughly 710 donors were re-analyzed and high-resolution HLA genotyping was added so that TCR occurrence patterns could be studied. In the later analysis, no new phenotypic data were used to find candidate immune exposures; instead, reliance was placed on TCR beta sequences and their occurrence across donors. In an earlier analysis of 550 to 700 of the donors, high-throughput TCR beta sequencing was used to judge whether each TCR beta V gene segment behaved as functional or pseudogenic. Alongside the repertoire data, information on donor age, sex, ethnicity and CMV serostatus was compiled. Genome-wide SNP genotypes for about 55% of the roughly 670 donors were used in a later genetic analysis, which treated that subset as a discovery cohort. Every repertoire in the discovery cohort had been generated on one and the same sequencing platform. Both class I and class II loci were covered by HLA typing, at four-digit resolution. The number of donors typed differed by locus, with about 629-640 for A, B, C, DRB1 and DQB1, roughly 550 for DQA1, about 610 for DPA1, and some 450 for DPB1. Four to six DR-DQ haplotypes were handled as single units for association and clustering, since linkage in the cohort was strong. Across some 400 genotyped donors of the cohort, an average of roughly 200,000 unique TCR beta nucleotide sequences per donor were sequenced, and roughly a sixth of those sequences were non-productive.

The protocol used for the library was the immunoSEQ multiplex PCR assay. A mixture of 60 forward primers for TCR Vbeta segments and 13 reverse primers for TCR Jbeta segments was used in the multiplex PCR. A multiplex PCR assay on genomic DNA amplified the CDR3 region of rearranged TCR beta genes. The amplified TCR beta libraries were sequenced on the Illumina HiSeq System as 87-base-pair reads. Regarding the original processing steps: Across the 670 or so repertoires, a later analysis counted tens of millions of unique TCR beta chains, 8.5 million to 12 million of which were shared by at least two donors. Raw reads were error-corrected and collapsed into unique sequences by a nearest-neighbor algorithm in which closely related sequences were merged to remove PCR and sequencing errors. Alignment of CDR3 sequences to IMGT reference sequences was used to assign V, D and J gene segments. Each retained sequence needed at least a six-nucleotide match to both a V gene segment and a J gene segment. A rearrangement counted as productive if the CDR3 had no stop codons and remained in frame with V and J, and every other rearrangement counted as non-productive. CDR3 was defined by IMGT convention, running from the second conserved V-encoded cysteine to the conserved J-encoded phenylalanine. The earlier analysis of about 610 of the donors excluded any sequence lacking an unambiguous match to a single V gene segment. In an earlier analysis of 450 to 700 of the donors, V segments were called functional above 56.7% productive rearrangements and were called segregating when the between-donor standard deviation exceeded 5%. A statistical classification framework was built for diagnosing cytomegalovirus status from the catalog of TCR beta chain sequences. V and J gene assignment, in a later analysis, came from comparing TCR nucleotide sequences with IMGT/GENE-DB human TR gene sequences. Using the TCRdist pipeline, a later analysis assigned CDR3 sequences along with most-parsimonious VDJ recombination scenarios. In a later analysis, each TCR beta chain was defined by its CDR3 amino acid sequence together with its V-gene family, and reads lacking a unique V-gene family were excluded. To address suspected cross-contamination and a sequencing artifact, a later analysis removed 550 to 750 highly shared, low-generation-probability nucleotide sequences. For each public chain, a later analysis derived a clonal expansion index from normalized ranks of inferred template counts within each repertoire. In a later analysis, generation probabilities were computed using a VDJ recombination model fitted to out-of-frame rearrangements, and the results were checked against IGoR. Hypergeometric tests were used in a later analysis to score TCR-TCR, TCR-HLA and TCR-CMV co-occurrence, with a repertoire-size bias correction applied to the TCR pairs. In a later analysis, false discovery rates were estimated by permuting HLA or CMV assignments 20 times. A later analysis grouped co-occurring TCRs with DBSCAN, adding TCRdist sequence similarity when clustering within HLA-allele-positive subsets. For co-occurrence clustering, repertoires with fewer than 30,000 or more than 120,000 public chains were excluded, along with about five repertoires with anomalous nucleotide sharing. Held by TCRdb, this immuneACCESS table contains in-frame sequences only and omits some clones. Under half of the omission traces to an unresolved V gene where checked; the cause of the rest is unknown. Clonal size and the V and J genes are those of that table, whereas D and trimming came from the DNA. The sample has around 120,000 clones on record, about 63% of them singletons. 1.6% of the sample goes to the ten largest clones.

The CDR3 sequence holds 15 residues, the cysteine and phenylalanine included. Only the CDR3 DNA stays, 45 bases, in frame from base 1. The germline V gene encodes CDR1 MGHDK and CDR2 SYGVNS. Unmatched junction bases come to 5, with V trimmed by 1 base and J by 4 bases. Overall study results and their limits: Most TCR sequences were seen in very few donors, while some public TCRs were found in many individuals. Assigning TCR associations to individual alleles was difficult when HLA alleles, especially DR and DQ, strongly co-occurred. Presence/absence analyses assumed roughly uniform sequencing depth across donors, an assumption that may not hold. The study listed 164 TCR beta chains as associated with cytomegalovirus. Cytomegalovirus status was reported to be diagnosed by the classifier with high specificity and sensitivity in both the original and validation cohorts. A later analysis reported that several top co-occurrence clusters appeared linked to parvovirus B19, influenza, CMV and Epstein-Barr virus. Because HLA typing was missing for some donors at each locus, association tests included only the typed subset. Most CMV-associated TCR beta chains appeared to be HLA-restricted in a later analysis, and the HLA associations seemed to be driven largely by CMV exposure. At a false discovery rate of 0.05, a later analysis linked some 18,000 TCR beta sequences to specific HLA alleles. Some IMGT-functional V segments, including TRBV6-2 and TRBV6-3, could not be told apart with the 87-base-pair reads, so those segments were excluded. Only TCR beta chains were sequenced in this cohort, and the absence of alpha or paired-chain data limited detectable features. In vitro tests confirmed that a few of the cytomegalovirus-associated TCR beta chains recognize cytomegalovirus antigens. A further reported finding was that TCR beta sequences accurately predicted the HLA-A and HLA-B alleles for most subjects in the first cohort. Correlated functional status among segregating V segments might be attributable to linkage disequilibrium, but an unknown experimental factor could not be ruled out. Broadly in line with IMGT annotations, most TCR beta V segments showed up in productive rearrangements about 90% or about 30% of the time in an earlier analysis of 450 to 750 of the donors. In a later genetic analysis, a missense DCLRE1C variant was associated with V-gene and J-gene trimming of TCR beta chains, and the association was replicated in an independent cohort. The authors suggested that the approach could potentially be generalized to other disease states and immunological phenotypes. The earlier analysis of 587 of the donors excluded some 15 rarely observed V segments, including chromosome 9 orphons, because counts were too low. A later analysis found that TCR association rates varied across HLA loci, with DRB1 alleles showing the most associated TCRs and HLA-C alleles the fewest. A group of highly shared sequence variants was considered likely to be a technical artifact of the sequencing pipeline. A later analysis found that HLA-associated TCR beta chains were more clonally expanded and had lower generation probabilities than equally common non-associated chains. Compared with the approximately 670-donor mean, donors in an Asian-associated ancestry cluster had fewer N-insertions in productive TCRs, according to a later genetic analysis. CMV serostatus was the only immune exposure information available for the cohort.

The cohort was made up of 500 to 800 healthy bone marrow donors. At the time of sampling, every cohort member was nominally healthy, though immune exposures that went unrecorded were likely present. The donor tested CMV seropositive, placing the donor among the roughly 300 seropositive members of the cohort. A peripheral blood sample was provided by each donor, and peripheral blood mononuclear cells were used for TCR beta sequencing. Genomic DNA extraction from the blood cell samples was performed with the Qiagen DNeasy Blood Extraction Kit. The V gene is TRBV25-1 and the J gene is TRBJ1-1; 8 middle bases align to TRBD1. Specimen: PBMCs. The sequence derives from a man aged 25-40 years in good health and CMV-seropositive. The CDR3 in this case is CASSESVRGLTEAFF. The sequenced DNA is TGTGCCAGCAGTGAATCTGTCAGGGGGCTCACTGAAGCTTTCTTT.